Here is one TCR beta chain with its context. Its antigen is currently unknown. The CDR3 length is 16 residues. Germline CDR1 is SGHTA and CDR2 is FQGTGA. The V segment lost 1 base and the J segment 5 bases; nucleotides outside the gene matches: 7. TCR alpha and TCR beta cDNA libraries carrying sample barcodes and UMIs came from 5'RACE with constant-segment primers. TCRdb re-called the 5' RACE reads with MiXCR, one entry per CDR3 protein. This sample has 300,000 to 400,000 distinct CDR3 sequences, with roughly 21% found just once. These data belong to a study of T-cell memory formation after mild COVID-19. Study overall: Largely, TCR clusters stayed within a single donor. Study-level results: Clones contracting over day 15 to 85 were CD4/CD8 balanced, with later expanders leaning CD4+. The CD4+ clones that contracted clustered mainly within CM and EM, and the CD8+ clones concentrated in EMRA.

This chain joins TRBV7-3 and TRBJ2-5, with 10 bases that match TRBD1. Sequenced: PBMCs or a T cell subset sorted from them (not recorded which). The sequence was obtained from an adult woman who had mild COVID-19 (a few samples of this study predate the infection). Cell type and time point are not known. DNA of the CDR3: TGTGCCAGCAGCTTAAGTGGGACAGGGGTGGTGGAGACCCAGTACTTC. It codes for CASSLSGTGVVETQYF.